A single sample gave rise to the 23 T cell receptor beta chains below, sequenced in a study of cytomegalovirus exposure and HLA in healthy donors (dated by TCRdb to the late 2010s). Library preparation was by the immunoSEQ multiplex PCR assay. A mixture of 60 forward primers for TCR Vbeta segments and 13 reverse primers for TCR Jbeta segments was used in the multiplex PCR. This is the immuneACCESS table as TCRdb keeps it, with only in-frame sequences that have V and J called. A part of the clones is gone; compared with another copy, unresolved V genes explain less than half, and the rest is unexplained. This sample holds approximately 210,000 clones; approximately 80% were observed only once. The ten biggest clones cover 0.95% to 1.4% of the sample. What was sequenced was PBMCs. These receptors were collected from a woman aged 35 to 49 in good health and CMV-seronegative.

This chain uses TRBV7-2 with TRBJ1-4, with TRBD1 matching over 8 bases. Germline V gene lookup returns CDR1 SGHTA and CDR2 FQGNSA. The CDR3 runs 14 residues. V lost 5 bases to trimming and J lost 7 bases; unmatched junction nucleotides: 6. In DNA, the CDR3 is TGTGCCAGCAGCGGACGGACAGGGCGTGAAAAACTGTTTTTT. As protein: CASSGRTGREKLFF.

Comments on this clone: One end of the junction varies from germline; a read error may be responsible. V usage is TRBV15 and J usage is TRBJ1-4; unclear D gene. Germline CDR1 LNHNV, CDR2 YYDKDF (reference sequence). The CDR3 is made up of 12 amino acids. The CDR3, as DNA: TGTGCCACCGGCAGAGAGGGCGGGAAACTGTTTTTT. Translated, it gives CATGREGGKLFF.

The sample holds a few counts of this clone. The V gene is TRBV16, the J gene TRBJ2-6, with no clear D. This CDR3 is built from 15 residues. CDR1 and CDR2 (germline): KGHSY, FQNENV. The germline V and J ends were trimmed by 2 bases and 1 base, with 6 bases remaining between them. CDR3 DNA sequence: TGTGCCAGCAGCCAAGACTTATCTGGGGCCAACGTCCTGACTTTC. Translation gives CASSQDLSGANVLTF.

V and J are TRBV4-2 and TRBJ1-5; D remains unclear. Trimming left V 1 base short and J 4 bases short, with 8 bases between. The CDR3 length is 14 residues. Looked up from germline, CDR1 is LGHNA and CDR2 is YNFKEQ. As DNA, the CDR3 is TGTGCCAGCAGCCAAGGATTCCGGAATCAGCCCCAGCATTTT. This gives the protein CASSQGFRNQPQHF.

A single count supports this clone. The V and J genes are TRBV11-3 and TRBJ2-1; a weak D match, TRBD2 (5 bases). The CDR3 sequence is 14 residues long. Germline lookup yields CDR1 SGHNT and CDR2 YENEEA. The germline V and J ends were trimmed by 6 bases and 8 bases, with 17 bases remaining between them. CDR3 residues: CASSRPGSKDEQFF. Here the CDR3 DNA reads TGTGCCAGCAGTCGCCCGGGGAGCAAGGATGAGCAGTTCTTC.

The chain combines TRBV2 with TRBJ1-1; 10 bases align to TRBD1. Germline V lookup: CDR1 SNHLY, CDR2 FYNNEI. This CDR3 spans 15 amino acids. V dropped 3 bases and J dropped 4; count of bases not matched to a gene: 5. The CDR3 is CASSDLGQGGTEAFF. As DNA, the CDR3 is TGTGCCAGCAGTGACCTAGGACAGGGGGGCACTGAAGCTTTCTTT.

The rearrangement joins TRBV4-3 to TRBJ2-1, with 8 bases that match TRBD2. The germline CDR1 and CDR2 sequences are LGHNA and YSLEER. This CDR3 contains 17 residues. V shed 0 bases and J 7 bases; nucleotides not matched to a gene: 11. The CDR3 spells CASSQDWGAGVGNEQFF. CDR3 nucleotides: TGCGCCAGCAGCCAAGATTGGGGAGCGGGAGTAGGTAATGAGCAGTTCTTC.

The V call is TRBV5-1, the J call TRBJ1-1; D unresolved. Trimming stripped 5 bases from V and 4 bases from J, with 12 bases between. In germline, CDR1 is SGHRS, CDR2 YFSETQ. This CDR3 is built from 13 residues. The CDR3 sequence: CASSVQAGTEAFF. In nucleotides, the CDR3 is TGCGCCAGCAGTGTCCAGGCTGGCACTGAAGCTTTCTTT.

The rearrangement joins TRBV11-3 to TRBJ1-2; no firm D call. The CDR3 is 16 amino acids. CDR1 and CDR2 (germline): SGHNT, YENEEA. Trimming shortened V by 5 bases and J by 1 base, and 17 bases separated the two germline ends. The CDR3 bases are TGTGCCAGCAGCCCCCTGATCCAGATTGATAACTATGGCTACACCTTC. Its translation: CASSPLIQIDNYGYTF.

Remarks on this clone: Other DNA sequences in this specimen translate into the identical CDR3. The genes are TRBV7-9 and TRBJ2-5; 13 bases fit TRBD2. CDR1 is SEHNR, CDR2 FQNEAQ, per germline (reference sequence). CDR3 size: 17 residues. With 5 bases clipped from V and 1 base from J, the junction kept 7 bases outside the gene matches. DNA of the CDR3: TGTGCCAGCAGCCCGGGACTAGCGGGAATTCGCCAAGAGACCCAGTACTTC. Amino acid sequence: CASSPGLAGIRQETQYF.

The chain couples TRBV2 to TRBJ1-2, with 7 nucleotides matching TRBD1. V was pared by 5 bases and J by 1 base, with 10 bases of the junction left unmatched. Germline V CDR1 and CDR2: SNHLY, FYNNEI. The CDR3 is made up of 16 amino acids. The CDR3 is CASSSDGTAFNYGYTF. CDR3 DNA: TGTGCCAGCAGTAGCGACGGGACAGCTTTTAACTATGGCTACACCTTC.

CDR3 DNA sequence: TGTGCCAGCAGTTCCGGGACTAGCGGGAGGACCGGGGAGCTGTTTTTT. It specifies CASSSGTSGRTGELFF. The chain is built from TRBV6-5 and TRBJ2-2, with 15 bases fitting TRBD2. The trim removed 4 bases at V and 5 bases at J, leaving 2 bases unmatched. Germline V CDR1 and CDR2: MNHEY, SVGAGI. The CDR3 totals 16 residues.

The gene calls are TRBV9 and TRBJ2-5, with D possibly TRBD2 on 6 matching bases. Germline V CDR1 and CDR2: SGDLS, YYNGEE. Trimming took off 4 bases at V and 5 bases at J, with 18 bases between the two ends. CDR3 length: 15 residues. CDR3 in DNA: TGTGCCAGCAGCTCGGGGACTGGAATCTTGGAGACCCAGTACTTC. Translation: CASSSGTGILETQYF.

The CDR3 sequence is CASSLGLAGGSAGELFF. In nucleotides, the CDR3 is TGTGCCAGCAGCCTCGGACTAGCGGGAGGTTCAGCCGGGGAGCTGTTTTTT. The chain is built from TRBV7-2 and TRBJ2-2; 14 nucleotides line up with TRBD2. The CDR3 extends over 17 amino acids. V trimming: 5 bases; J trimming: 6 bases; junction bases outside the gene matches: 8. CDR1 and CDR2 (germline): SGHTA, FQGNSA.

J is TRBJ1-2 and V is TRBV29-1; TRBD1 might be the D (6 bases). The CDR3 covers 12 residues. Trimming removed 4 bases from V and 8 bases from J, with 14 bases in between. From germline, CDR1 is SQVTM and CDR2 ANQGSEA. The CDR3 nucleotides read TGCAGCGTTGCCACAGGGACGTTCGGCTACACCTTC. Translated: CSVATGTFGYTF.

V usage is TRBV7-9 and J usage is TRBJ1-5; tentative D call: TRBD1 (5 bases). The germline V and J ends were trimmed by 7 bases and 4 bases, with 23 bases remaining between them. This CDR3 has 17 residues. Per the germline V gene, CDR1 is SEHNR and CDR2 is FQNEAQ (reference sequence). CDR3: CASTQGRAGPTNQPQHF. CDR3 in DNA: TGTGCCAGCACCCAAGGTCGGGCGGGACCAACTAATCAGCCCCAGCATTTT.

This clone was picked up a small number of times. CDR3 coding DNA: TGTGCCAGTTCCAGGCCGGGACAGGCCAATGAGCAGTTCTTC. It specifies CASSRPGQANEQFF. The J gene is TRBJ2-1, the V gene TRBV19; 8 bases match TRBD1. This CDR3 is 14 amino acids long. From germline, CDR1 is LNHDA and CDR2 SQIVND (reference sequence). V trimming: 8 bases; J trimming: 6 bases; junction bases outside the gene matches: 9.

This clone was found once. The V gene is TRBV6-1, the J gene TRBJ2-1; weak D call: TRBD2 (6 bases). The V end lost 5 bases, the J end lost 7 bases, and 15 bases lay between the germline ends. The length of the CDR3 is 14 residues. Per the germline V gene, CDR1 is MNHNS and CDR2 is SASEGT. The CDR3 spells CASSLTRSFNEQFF. The DNA of the CDR3 is TGTGCCAGCAGTTTGACTAGAAGTTTTAATGAGCAGTTCTTC.

This chain links TRBV29-1 with TRBJ2-1; TRBD2 is a possible D gene (5 bases). CDR3 length equals 14 residues. Trimming took 5 bases from V and 3 from J, leaving 14 bases between them. Germline loops: CDR1 SQVTM, CDR2 ANQGSEA. Here the CDR3 reads CSVHPRANYNEQFF. CDR3 coding DNA: TGCAGCGTTCATCCGAGGGCCAACTACAATGAGCAGTTCTTC.

V usage is TRBV19 and J usage is TRBJ1-4, with 8 bases aligning to TRBD1. From germline, CDR1 is LNHDA and CDR2 SQIVND (reference sequence). The CDR3 contains 13 residues. The trim removed 8 bases at V and 9 bases at J, leaving 8 bases unmatched. CDR3 sequence reads: CASQGQGSKKLFF. For the CDR3, the DNA is TGTGCCAGTCAAGGACAGGGAAGTAAAAAACTGTTTTTT. Full variable domain (rest looked up from reference TRBV19 and TRBJ1-4): DGGITQSPKYLFRKEGQNVTLSCEQNLNHDAMYWYRQDPGQGLRLIYYSQIVNDFQKGDIAEGYSVSREKKESFPLTVTSAQKNPTAFYLCASQGQGSKKLFFGSGTQLSVL.

This chain links TRBV7-2 with TRBJ2-2, with TRBD1 identical over 9 bases. J was trimmed by 6 bases and V by 1 base; bases with no gene match: 3. The CDR3 totals 15 residues. The germline V gene encodes CDR1 SGHTA and CDR2 FQGNSA. CDR3 region: CASSLGTGVAGELFF. The CDR3 region has the DNA TGTGCCAGCAGCTTAGGGACAGGGGTGGCCGGGGAGCTGTTTTTT.

The chain links TRBV7-2 to TRBJ2-7, with 9 bases fitting TRBD1. This CDR3 contains 13 residues. Trimming cost V 5 bases and J 4 bases; bases outside gene matches: 3. Germline loops: CDR1 SGHTA, CDR2 FQGNSA. This chain's CDR3 is CASSPDRGYEQYF. In nucleotides, the CDR3 is TGTGCCAGCAGCCCGGACAGGGGTTACGAGCAGTACTTC. Full variable domain (missing parts from reference TRBV7-2 and TRBJ2-7): GAGVSQSPSNKVTEKGKDVELRCDPISGHTALYWYRQSLGQGLEFLIYFQGNSAPDKSGLPSDRFSAERTGGSVSTLTIQRTQQEDSAVYLCASSPDRGYEQYFGPGTRLTVT.

V and J are TRBV11-3 and TRBJ2-7; the match to TRBD2 covers 8 bases. CDR3 length: 14 amino acids. Losses at the gene ends were 5 bases for V and 0 bases for J; bases not matched to a gene: 3. Per the germline V gene, CDR1 is SGHNT and CDR2 is YENEEA. The CDR3 region is CASSPTSASYEQYF. CDR3 sequence (DNA): TGTGCCAGCAGCCCGACTAGCGCCTCCTACGAGCAGTACTTC.